One and the same sample provided the 17 T cell receptor beta chains below, sequenced in a study of control samples from healthy donors and cancer patients. Repertoires were generated with immunoSEQ multiplex PCR, while TCRdb's copy carries only in-frame clones and drops some. The table includes 60,000 to 75,000 clones, around 90% detected once. What was sequenced was PBMCs. Receptors were obtained from a man aged 60-69 years with colorectal cancer.

The rearrangement links TRBV11-3 to TRBJ1-2, with TRBD1 identical over 7 bases. Per the germline V gene, CDR1 is SGHNT and CDR2 is YENEEA. Trimming cost V 3 bases and J 0 bases; bases outside gene matches: 4. The CDR3 extends over 15 amino acids. The CDR3 region has the DNA TGTGCCAGCAGCTTGGGACAGATTTCTAACTATGGCTACACCTTC. Translating gives CASSLGQISNYGYTF. The entire variable domain, with the rest obtained from reference TRBV11-3 and TRBJ1-2, is as follows: EAGVVQSPRYKIIEKKQPVAFWCNPISGHNTLYWYLQNLGQGPELLIRYENEEAVDDSQLPKDRFSAERLKGVDSTLKIQPAELGDSAVYLCASSLGQISNYGYTFGSGTRLTVV.

This chain links TRBV7-9 with TRBJ2-2, with TRBD2 matching over 7 bases. The CDR3 is 17 amino acids. V gave up 6 bases and J gave up 3 bases; unmatched junction bases: 13. Germline lookup yields CDR1 SEHNR and CDR2 FQNEAQ (reference sequence). This CDR3 reads CASSALGLAAHTGELFF. CDR3 in DNA: TGTGCCAGCAGTGCCCTGGGGCTAGCGGCCCACACCGGGGAGCTGTTTTTT. The full variable domain, completed using reference TRBV7-9 and TRBJ2-2, is DTGVSQNPRHKITKRGQNVTFRCDPISEHNRLYWYRQTLGQGPEFLTYFQNEAQLEKSRLLSDRFSAERPKGSFSTLEIQRTEQGDSAMYLCASSALGLAAHTGELFFGEGSRLTVL.

As for this clone: One end of the junction fails to match germline, which may point to a read error. In nucleotides, the CDR3 is TGTGCCATCAGGCCCGTGACAGCCCAGGTTACGGATTTT. It is translated as CAIRPVTAQVTDF. This chain joins TRBV10-3 and TRBJ1-4, with D perhaps matching TRBD1 (5 bases). CDR3 length: 13 residues. Germline CDR1 reads ENHRY; CDR2 reads SYGVKD.

This chain connects TRBV28 to TRBJ2-7; the match to TRBD2 covers 8 bases. Germline loops: CDR1 MDHEN, CDR2 SYDVKM. J gave up 6 bases and V 5 bases, and 6 bases lay outside the gene matches. The CDR3 covers 13 residues. CDR3 nucleotide sequence: TGTGCCAGCAGTCCCGGGGGGGGGTCCGAGCAGTACTTC. It encodes CASSPGGGSEQYF.

The V call is TRBV2, the J call TRBJ2-7, with unresolved D. The germline V gene encodes CDR1 SNHLY and CDR2 FYNNEI. The length of the CDR3 is 14 residues. V lost 6 bases and J 0 bases, leaving 12 bases between the germline ends. CDR3 loop: CASRKETTSYEQYF. In DNA form, the CDR3 reads TGTGCCAGCAGGAAGGAGACGACCTCCTACGAGCAGTACTTC.

The genes are TRBV6-5 and TRBJ2-3; maybe TRBD1 (6 bases). CDR1 is MNHEY, CDR2 SVGAGI, per germline. The length of the CDR3 is 14 residues. V gave up 6 bases and J gave up 2 bases, with 12 bases separating them. CDR3 bases: TGTGCCAGCAGGCAGACAGGAGCCACAGATACGCAGTATTTT. As protein: CASRQTGATDTQYF.

The chain joins TRBV5-1 to TRBJ2-3, with D unresolved. Trimming removed 0 bases from V and 5 bases from J, with 13 bases in between. Per the germline V gene, CDR1 is SGHRS and CDR2 is YFSETQ. The CDR3 sequence is 15 residues long. This CDR3 is CASSLGTPGVDTQYF. The CDR3 DNA reads TGCGCCAGCAGCTTGGGGACCCCTGGCGTAGATACGCAGTATTTT.

This chain connects TRBV5-4 to TRBJ1-2; D is perhaps TRBD1 (5 bases). CDR3 size: 14 residues. In germline, CDR1 is SGHNT, CDR2 YYREEE (reference sequence). Trimming removed 1 base from V and 3 bases from J, with 10 bases in between. The DNA for the CDR3 is TGTGCCAGCAGCTTGCAGGGTACAGACTATGGCTACACCTTC. Translating gives CASSLQGTDYGYTF.

This chain uses TRBV7-9 with TRBJ1-2, with TRBD1 matching 9 bases. CDR1 is SEHNR and CDR2 is FQNEAQ in the germline V gene (reference sequence). CDR3 length equals 16 residues. V shed 4 bases, J shed 1 base, and the junction held 7 bases outside the gene matches. The CDR3, as DNA: TGTGCCAGCAGCTCCCCGACAGGGGGAAATAACTATGGCTACACCTTC. This codes for CASSSPTGGNNYGYTF.

The rearrangement joins TRBV3-1 (or the pseudogene TRBV3-2) to TRBJ1-4; D is perhaps TRBD1 (6 bases). The CDR3 runs 16 residues. Deletions cut 4 bases from V and 7 bases from J, with 19 bases between. Germline CDR1 reads LGHDT; CDR2 reads YNNKEL (reference sequence). Here the CDR3 DNA reads TGTGCCAGCAGCCGACCCGCAGGGGCAGGGAGTGAAAAACTGTTTTTT. Encoded protein: CASSRPAGAGSEKLFF.

The rearrangement joins TRBV14 to TRBJ2-5; 10 nucleotides align to TRBD2. V was pared by 4 bases and J by 1 base, with 9 bases of the junction left unmatched. CDR1 and CDR2 (germline): SGHDN, FVKESK. The CDR3 totals 17 residues. The DNA for the CDR3 is TGTGCCAGCAGCCGATACTCGGGACTAGCGTTCCAAGAGACCCAGTACTTC. Its protein is CASSRYSGLAFQETQYF. Full variable domain (rest looked up from reference TRBV14 and TRBJ2-5): EAGVTQFPSHSVIEKGQTVTLRCDPISGHDNLYWYRRVMGKEIKFLLHFVKESKQDESGMPNNRFLAERTGGTYSTLKVQPAELEDSGVYFCASSRYSGLAFQETQYFGPGTRLLVL.

The chain has TRBV11-3 and TRBJ2-5; the match to TRBD2 covers 9 bases. CDR3 size: 19 residues. Per the germline V gene, CDR1 is SGHNT and CDR2 is YENEEA. Trimming cost V 3 bases and J 2 bases; bases outside gene matches: 16. Written as DNA, the CDR3 is TGTGCCAGCAGCTTTGGGGGGGCTAGCGGGGCTCTCTTTCAAGAGACCCAGTACTTC. Translated: CASSFGGASGALFQETQYF.

The chain has TRBV5-6 and TRBJ2-7; maybe TRBD1 (5 bases). CDR1 and CDR2 (germline): SGHDT, YYEEEE. V was pared by 4 bases and J by 1 base, with 15 bases between. There are 15 residues in the CDR3. CDR3 loop: CASSLRRTLSYEQYF. The DNA for the CDR3 is TGTGCCAGCAGCCTCCGCCGGACACTTTCCTACGAGCAGTACTTC.

CDR3: CASSVQVQGQETQYF. CDR3 DNA: TGTGCCAGCAGCGTACAGGTACAGGGCCAAGAGACCCAGTACTTC. The chain has TRBV9 and TRBJ2-5; a possible D gene is TRBD1 (6 bases). This CDR3 has 15 amino acids. Germline values: CDR1 SGDLS, CDR2 YYNGEE. The ends were cut back, 1 base at V and 1 base at J, with 11 bases in the middle.

V and J are TRBV6-5 and TRBJ1-2; TRBD1 might be the D (6 bases). CDR3 length: 16 residues. From germline, CDR1 is MNHEY and CDR2 SVGAGI. Trimming stripped 4 bases from V and 5 bases from J, with 20 bases between. Here the CDR3 reads CASSSIQGGRDYGYTF. In DNA, the CDR3 is TGTGCCAGCAGTTCGATACAGGGAGGGAGGGATTATGGCTACACCTTC.

This chain connects TRBV10-1 to TRBJ2-7; D is undetermined. The CDR3 sequence is 13 residues long. Trimming cost V 5 bases and J 2 bases, with 10 bases left between them. Germline lookup yields CDR1 WNHNN and CDR2 SYGVQD (reference sequence). CDR3 in amino acids: CASSPGPTYEQYF. In DNA form, the CDR3 reads TGCGCCAGCAGTCCCGGACCAACCTACGAGCAGTACTTC.

The count of this clone is one. This sequence joins TRBV13 and TRBJ2-1, with D unclear. The CDR3 covers 11 residues. Germline assignment: CDR1 PRHDT and CDR2 FYEKMQ (reference sequence). V shed 5 bases and J shed 13 bases, with 12 bases lying between them. CDR3 residues: CASSLRSRQFF. The CDR3, as DNA: TGTGCCAGCAGCCTGAGGAGCCGCCAGTTCTTC.